The clone carrying this T cell receptor (beta chain) was found many times. Its antigen is unknown. MiXCR, run by TCRdb on the reads, gives a single entry per CDR3 protein. The table lists hundreds of thousands of distinct CDR3 sequences, about 40% of them singletons. The sample originates from a study of T cell repertoires in cytomegalovirus infection. Broader study findings: HLA-C-restricted, CMV-specific TCR beta clonotypes were dominant ex vivo.

The TCR was taken from a human donor in good health (CMV status not recorded). Some clones in this sample may be carry-over from other donors' samples. Sample: PBMCs.

The CDR3 loop reads CASSSYYEQYF. Written as DNA, the CDR3 is TGTGCCAGCAGCTCCTACTACGAGCAGTACTTC. The chain links TRBV7-2 to TRBJ2-7; D is undetermined. V was trimmed by 4 bases and J by 3 bases, leaving 4 bases between them. Germline V gene data show CDR1 as SGHTA and CDR2 as FQGNSA. CDR3 size: 11 residues.